A selection of T cell receptor beta chains follows, all from one sample in a study of PD-1 blockade in classical Hodgkin lymphoma. Using immunoSEQ multiplex PCR, the repertoire was profiled, and TCRdb retains in-frame clones only, with some absent. The sample comprises 20,000 to 25,000 clones, 71% of which are singletons, and around 15% rests with the top ten. The material sequenced was peripheral blood mononuclear cells (PBMCs), taken at baseline. These receptors were collected from a human donor with classical Hodgkin lymphoma. The CDR3 runs from the conserved cysteine through the conserved F or W. Each record gives: J gene, D gene, clone size, V gene, CDR3 protein, CDR3 DNA. D genes are given only for firm matches. A clone size is listed for some rows: how often the clone was seen (once, few, many), or a class if it is expanded.

>TRBJ2-7|TRBD1|few|TRBV29-1
CSVGQGPTYEQYF
TGCAGCGTAGGACAGGGCCCGACCTACGAGCAGTACTTC
>TRBJ1-2|TRBD1|few|TRBV5-1
CASSLEGGQERGYTF
TGCGCCAGCAGTTTGGAAGGGGGCCAAGAGCGGGGCTACACCTTC
>TRBJ2-2|TRBD2|.|TRBV2
CASTRLAGGRTGELFF
TGTGCCAGCACGCGTCTAGCGGGAGGCCGAACCGGGGAGCTGTTTTTT
>TRBJ2-6|TRBD1|.|TRBV6-1
CASSERPGQGLRGANVLTF
TGTGCCAGCAGTGAAAGACCGGGACAGGGTTTGCGGGGGGCCAACGTCCTGACTTTC
>TRBJ2-2|.|.|TRBV6-6
CATSNGELFF
TGTGCCACCTCTAACGGGGAGCTGTTTTTT
>TRBJ1-3|TRBD1|.|TRBV30
CAWTRDRVTGNTIYF
TGTGCCTGGACCCGGGACAGGGTAACAGGAAACACCATATATTTT
>TRBJ1-2|.|.|TRBV19
CASSIFGMDGYTF
TGTGCCAGTAGTATATTCGGAATGGATGGCTACACCTTC
>TRBJ1-2|.|.|TRBV11-2
CASSPTRDYGYTF
TGTGCCAGCAGCCCCACAAGGGACTATGGCTACACCTTC
>TRBJ2-5|TRBD1|.|TRBV28
CASSSGTGQALETQYF
TGTGCCAGCAGTTCCGGGACAGGGCAGGCCCTAGAGACCCAGTACTTC
>TRBJ2-2|TRBD2|few|TRBV19
CASSIRGEGKLTGELFF
TGTGCCAGTAGTATAAGAGGGGAGGGCAAGTTGACCGGGGAGCTGTTTTTT
>TRBJ1-2|.|.|TRBV28
CASSDKTGYTF
TGTGCCAGCAGTGATAAGACCGGCTACACCTTC
>TRBJ2-3|.|few|TRBV5-8
CASSLGGPADTQYF
TGTGCCAGCAGCTTAGGTGGGCCCGCAGATACGCAGTATTTT
>TRBJ2-5|.|.|TRBV4-3
CASSQDLRIQETQYF
TGCGCCAGCAGCCAAGATCTAAGGATCCAAGAGACCCAGTACTTC
>TRBJ2-7|.|.|TRBV6-1
CASSYGAKDEQYF
TGTGCCAGCAGTTATGGGGCGAAGGACGAGCAGTACTTC
>TRBJ2-3|.|.|TRBV9
CASSVMAGITDTQYF
TGTGCCAGCAGCGTAATGGCGGGGATAACAGATACGCAGTATTTT
>TRBJ1-2|.|few|TRBV4-3
CASSQGNWGSTNYGYTF
TGCGCCAGCAGCCAGGGGAACTGGGGGTCTACTAACTATGGCTACACCTTC
>TRBJ2-1|TRBD1|.|TRBV25-1
CASSETRQGLGNEQFF
TGTGCCAGCAGTGAAACCCGACAGGGTCTAGGCAATGAGCAGTTCTTC
>TRBJ2-2|.|.|TRBV28
CASRVGDGPRELFF
TGTGCCAGCAGGGTGGGAGACGGCCCCCGGGAGCTGTTTTTT
>TRBJ2-7|.|.|TRBV19
CASTRGVGYEQYF
TGTGCCAGTACTCGGGGAGTGGGCTACGAGCAGTACTTC
>TRBJ2-1|TRBD1|.|TRBV9
CASSVGPGTGQSSYNEQFF
TGTGCCAGCAGCGTAGGCCCCGGGACAGGGCAAAGCTCCTACAATGAGCAGTTCTTC
>TRBJ2-3|TRBD2|.|TRBV10-1
CASSESRGRGTDTQYF
TGCGCCAGCAGTGAGTCCCGGGGGAGGGGCACAGATACGCAGTATTTT
>TRBJ1-5|TRBD1|few|TRBV6-1
CASSEGQGGNQPQHF
TGTGCCAGCAGTGAGGGACAGGGTGGCAATCAGCCCCAGCATTTT
>TRBJ1-1|TRBD1|.|TRBV27
CASSLRGTGGITEAFF
TGTGCCAGCAGTTTAAGGGGGACAGGGGGCATCACTGAAGCTTTCTTT
>TRBJ2-1|.|once|TRBV9
CASSVGAMPQFF
TGTGCCAGCAGCGTAGGGGCAATGCCTCAGTTCTTC
>TRBJ2-2|TRBD1|.|TRBV9
CASSPRTGQGKNAGELFF
TGTGCCAGCAGCCCCCGAACGGGACAGGGGAAGAATGCCGGGGAGCTGTTTTTT
>TRBJ1-6|TRBD1|few|TRBV7-2
CASSLAGTGSTPLHF
TGTGCCAGCAGCTTAGCGGGGACAGGGTCTACACCCCTCCACTTT
>TRBJ2-3|.|.|TRBV5-4
CASRNAGFRRTDTQYF
TGTGCCAGCAGAAATGCAGGGTTTCGGCGCACAGATACGCAGTATTTT
>TRBJ2-1|.|.|TRBV7-6
CASSLTATLLDEQFF
TGTGCCAGCAGCTTAACCGCGACCTTGTTAGATGAGCAGTTCTTC